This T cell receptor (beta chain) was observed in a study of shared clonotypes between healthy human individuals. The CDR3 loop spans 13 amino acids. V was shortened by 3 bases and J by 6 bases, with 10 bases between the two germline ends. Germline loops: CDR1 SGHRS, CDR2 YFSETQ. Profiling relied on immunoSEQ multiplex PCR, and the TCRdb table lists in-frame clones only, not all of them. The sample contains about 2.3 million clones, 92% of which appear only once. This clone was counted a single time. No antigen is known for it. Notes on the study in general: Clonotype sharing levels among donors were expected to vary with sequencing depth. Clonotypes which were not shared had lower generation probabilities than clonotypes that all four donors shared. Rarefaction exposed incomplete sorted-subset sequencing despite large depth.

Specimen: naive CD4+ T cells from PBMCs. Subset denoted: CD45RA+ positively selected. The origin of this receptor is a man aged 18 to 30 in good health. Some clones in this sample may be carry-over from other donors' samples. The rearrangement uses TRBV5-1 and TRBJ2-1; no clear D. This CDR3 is CASSSPDLNEQFF. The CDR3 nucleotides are TGCGCCAGCAGCTCACCCGACCTCAATGAGCAGTTCTTC. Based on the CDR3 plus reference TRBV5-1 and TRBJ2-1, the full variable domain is KAGVTQTPRYLIKTRGQQVTLSCSPISGHRSVSWYQQTPGQGLQFLFEYFSETQRNKGNFPGRFSGRQFSNSRSEMNVSTLELGDSALYLCASSSPDLNEQFFGPGTRLTVL.